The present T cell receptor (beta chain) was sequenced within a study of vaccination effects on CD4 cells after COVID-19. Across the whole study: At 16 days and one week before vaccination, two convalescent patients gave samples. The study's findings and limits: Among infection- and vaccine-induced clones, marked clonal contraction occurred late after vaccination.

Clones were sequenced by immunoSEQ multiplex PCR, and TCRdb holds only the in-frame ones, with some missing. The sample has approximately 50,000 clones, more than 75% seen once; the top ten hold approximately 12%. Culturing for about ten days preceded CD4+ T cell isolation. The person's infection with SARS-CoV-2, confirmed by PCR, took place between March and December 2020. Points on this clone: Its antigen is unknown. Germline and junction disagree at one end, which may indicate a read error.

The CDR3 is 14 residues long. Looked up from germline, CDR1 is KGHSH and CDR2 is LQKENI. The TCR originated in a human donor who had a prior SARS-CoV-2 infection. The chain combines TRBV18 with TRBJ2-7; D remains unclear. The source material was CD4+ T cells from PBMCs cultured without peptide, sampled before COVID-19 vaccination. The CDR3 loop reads CASSPSGGAYEQYF. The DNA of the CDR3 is TGTGCCAGTTCACCCTCCGGCGGTGCCTACGAGCAGTACTTC.